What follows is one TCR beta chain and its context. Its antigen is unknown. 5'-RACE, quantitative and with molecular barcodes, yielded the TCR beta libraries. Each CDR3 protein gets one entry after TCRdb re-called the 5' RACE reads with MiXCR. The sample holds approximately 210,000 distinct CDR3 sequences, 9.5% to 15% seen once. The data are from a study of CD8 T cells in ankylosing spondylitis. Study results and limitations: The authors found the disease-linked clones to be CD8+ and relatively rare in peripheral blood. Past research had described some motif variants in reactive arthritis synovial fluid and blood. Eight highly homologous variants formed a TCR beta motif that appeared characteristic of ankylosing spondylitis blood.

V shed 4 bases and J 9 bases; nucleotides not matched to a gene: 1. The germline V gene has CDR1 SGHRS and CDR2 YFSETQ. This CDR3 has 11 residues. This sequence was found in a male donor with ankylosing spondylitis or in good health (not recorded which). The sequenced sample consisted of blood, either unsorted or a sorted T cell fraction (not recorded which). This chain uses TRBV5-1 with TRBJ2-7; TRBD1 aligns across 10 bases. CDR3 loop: CASSGDRGQYF. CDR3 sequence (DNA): TGCGCCAGCAGCGGGGACAGGGGGCAGTACTTC. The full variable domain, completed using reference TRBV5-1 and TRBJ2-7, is KAGVTQTPRYLIKTRGQQVTLSCSPISGHRSVSWYQQTPGQGLQFLFEYFSETQRNKGNFPGRFSGRQFSNSRSEMNVSTLELGDSALYLCASSGDRGQYFGPGTRLTVT.